Given below is one T cell receptor beta chain in context. As yet, its antigen is unknown. The sample comes from a study of radiotherapy plus CTLA-4 blockade in lung cancer. CDR3 length: 15 residues. CDR1 and CDR2 from the germline V gene are SGHTA and FQGNSA. V lost 3 bases to trimming and J lost 6 bases; unmatched junction nucleotides: 7. TCRdb's table, derived via immunoSEQ multiplex PCR, lists solely in-frame clones and lacks some. The sample contains 70,000 to 100,000 clones, roughly 86% of which appear only once. Chemo-refractory metastatic non-small-cell lung cancer patients received focal radiation with ipilimumab CTLA-4 blockade. Whole-study results and caveats: In blood, early T cell clone dynamics reportedly predicted response best, together with interferon-beta. An expansion of tumor-derived TCR clones occurred in blood after radiotherapy plus ipilimumab.

The TCR sequence derives from a human donor with non-small cell lung cancer who had a partial response to radiotherapy plus ipilimumab. The chain is built from TRBV7-2 and TRBJ2-2, with TRBD1 matching over 7 bases. The material sequenced was peripheral blood, taken from a patient treated with radiotherapy plus ipilimumab. CDR3 sequence: CASSFRQGPAGELFF. The DNA of the CDR3 is TGTGCCAGCAGCTTTAGACAGGGTCCAGCCGGGGAGCTGTTTTTT.